The source of this TCR beta chain is a study of blood T cell repertoires in COVID-19. Study summary: Collection of acute and convalescent COVID-19 samples took place in the United States, Italy and Spain. T cells, B-cell-depleted T cells, or PBMCs provided the cDNA or gDNA that served as material.

How the authors handled the data: How many nucleated cells were present was estimated from reference gene primer amplification. Sequenced by immunoSEQ multiplex PCR; TCRdb stores in-frame clones only, minus some. The V and J calls and clone size were taken over from that table, and D and trimming were inferred from the DNA. The sample holds about 210,000 clones, 70% to 90% seen once. Trimming left V 1 base short and J 3 bases short, with 13 bases between. The length of the CDR3 is 16 residues. Per the germline V gene, CDR1 is SGHRS and CDR2 is YFSETQ. This receptor was taken from a middle-aged man with acute or convalescent COVID-19. The rearrangement uses TRBV5-1 and TRBJ1-4, with TRBD1 as a possible D gene (6 bases). Sequencing was carried out using peripheral blood. CDR3 in amino acids: CASSLPRGRANEKLFF. The CDR3 bases are TGCGCCAGCAGCTTGCCCAGGGGAAGGGCTAATGAAAAACTGTTTTTT.